This TCR beta chain is from a study of beta chain features in type 1 diabetes. Study outcomes and limitations: Junctions at VDJ sites from type 1 diabetes patients had fewer insertions and more deletions.

This clone showed up just a few times. Antigen specificity is unknown. cDNA synthesis used the whole RNA isolate, giving expressed TCRB sequences. Data came from immunoSEQ multiplex PCR; TCRdb stores just in-frame clones and leaves some out. The table has about 210,000 clones, roughly a tenth seen once; the top ten hold less than 1.5%. This CDR3 is 15 amino acids long. Trimming removed 2 bases from V and 7 bases from J; junction bases left unmatched: 9. CDR1 is SGHRS, CDR2 YFSETQ, per germline. This clonotype originated in a young man in good health. The J gene is TRBJ2-1, the V gene TRBV5-1; 7 bases align to TRBD1. The sample taken for sequencing was central memory CD4+ T cells from blood. This CDR3 is CASSFQPTGSNEQFF. CDR3 bases: TGCGCCAGCAGCTTTCAGCCGACAGGGAGTAATGAGCAGTTCTTC. Variable domain in full (rest from reference TRBV5-1 and TRBJ2-1): KAGVTQTPRYLIKTRGQQVTLSCSPISGHRSVSWYQQTPGQGLQFLFEYFSETQRNKGNFPGRFSGRQFSNSRSEMNVSTLELGDSALYLCASSFQPTGSNEQFFGPGTRLTVL.